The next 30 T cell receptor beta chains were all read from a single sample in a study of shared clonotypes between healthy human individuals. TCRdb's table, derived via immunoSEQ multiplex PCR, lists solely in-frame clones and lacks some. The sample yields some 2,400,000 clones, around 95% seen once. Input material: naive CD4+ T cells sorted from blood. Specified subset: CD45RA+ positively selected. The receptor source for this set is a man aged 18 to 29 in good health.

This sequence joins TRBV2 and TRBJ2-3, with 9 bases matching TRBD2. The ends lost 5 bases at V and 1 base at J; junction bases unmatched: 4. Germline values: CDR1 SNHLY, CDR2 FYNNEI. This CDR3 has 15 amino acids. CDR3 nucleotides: TGTGCCAGCAGTTCTAGCGGGGTGGGCACAGATACGCAGTATTTT. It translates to CASSSSGVGTDTQYF.

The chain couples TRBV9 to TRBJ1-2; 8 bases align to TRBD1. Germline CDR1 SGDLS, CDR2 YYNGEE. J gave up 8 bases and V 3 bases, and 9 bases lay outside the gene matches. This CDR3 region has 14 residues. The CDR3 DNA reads TGTGCCAGCAGCGACAGACAGGGGATCAACGGCTACACCTTC. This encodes CASSDRQGINGYTF.

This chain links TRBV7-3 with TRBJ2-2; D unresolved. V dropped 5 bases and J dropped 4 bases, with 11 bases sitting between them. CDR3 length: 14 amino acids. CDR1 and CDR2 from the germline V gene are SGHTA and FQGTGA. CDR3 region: CASSPTGLTGELFF. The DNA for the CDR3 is TGTGCCAGCAGCCCAACGGGCCTCACCGGGGAGCTGTTTTTT.

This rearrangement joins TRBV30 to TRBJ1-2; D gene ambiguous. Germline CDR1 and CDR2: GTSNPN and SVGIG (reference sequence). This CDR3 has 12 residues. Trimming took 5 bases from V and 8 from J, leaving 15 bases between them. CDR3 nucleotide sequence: TGTGCCTGGGAGAGGTCCGTGCGAGGCTACACCTTC. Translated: CAWERSVRGYTF.

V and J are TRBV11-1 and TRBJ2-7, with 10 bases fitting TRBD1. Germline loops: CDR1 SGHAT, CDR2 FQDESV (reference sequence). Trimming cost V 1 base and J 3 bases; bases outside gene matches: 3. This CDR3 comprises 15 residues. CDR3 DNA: TGTGCCAGCAGCTTAGAAGGGACAGGGGTCTACGAGCAGTACTTC. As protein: CASSLEGTGVYEQYF.

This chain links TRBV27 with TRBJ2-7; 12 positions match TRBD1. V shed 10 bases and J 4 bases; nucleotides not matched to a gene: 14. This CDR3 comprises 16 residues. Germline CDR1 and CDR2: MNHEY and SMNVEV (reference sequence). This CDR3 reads CATPSSGTGGGYEQYF. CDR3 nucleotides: TGTGCCACACCATCGTCCGGGACAGGGGGCGGGTACGAGCAGTACTTC.

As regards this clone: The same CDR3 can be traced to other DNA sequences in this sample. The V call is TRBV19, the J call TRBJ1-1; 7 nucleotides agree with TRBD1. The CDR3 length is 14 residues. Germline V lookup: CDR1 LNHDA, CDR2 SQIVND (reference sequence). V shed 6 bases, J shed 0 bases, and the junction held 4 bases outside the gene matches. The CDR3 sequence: CASSRDRVNTEAFF. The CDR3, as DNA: TGTGCCAGTAGCAGGGACAGAGTGAACACTGAAGCTTTCTTT.

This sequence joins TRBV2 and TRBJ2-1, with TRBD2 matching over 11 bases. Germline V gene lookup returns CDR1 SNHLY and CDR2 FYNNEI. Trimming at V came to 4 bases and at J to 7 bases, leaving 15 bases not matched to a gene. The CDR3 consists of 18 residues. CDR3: CASSVGSGRAVTYNEQFF. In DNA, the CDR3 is TGTGCCAGCAGTGTAGGTAGCGGGAGGGCCGTAACGTATAATGAGCAGTTCTTC.

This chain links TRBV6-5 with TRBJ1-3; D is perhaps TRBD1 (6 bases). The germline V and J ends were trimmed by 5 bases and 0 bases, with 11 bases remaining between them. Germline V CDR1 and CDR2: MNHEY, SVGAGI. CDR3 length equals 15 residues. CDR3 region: CASSLTGSSGNTIYF. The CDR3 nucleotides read TGTGCCAGCAGTCTAACAGGGAGCTCTGGAAACACCATATATTTT.

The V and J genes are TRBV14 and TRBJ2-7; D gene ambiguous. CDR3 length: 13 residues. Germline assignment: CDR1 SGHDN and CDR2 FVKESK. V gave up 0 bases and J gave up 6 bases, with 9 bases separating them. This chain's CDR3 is CASSQDSGFEQYF. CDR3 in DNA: TGTGCCAGCAGCCAAGATTCGGGTTTCGAGCAGTACTTC. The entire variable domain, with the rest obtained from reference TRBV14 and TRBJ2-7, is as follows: EAGVTQFPSHSVIEKGQTVTLRCDPISGHDNLYWYRRVMGKEIKFLLHFVKESKQDESGMPNNRFLAERTGGTYSTLKVQPAELEDSGVYFCASSQDSGFEQYFGPGTRLTVT.

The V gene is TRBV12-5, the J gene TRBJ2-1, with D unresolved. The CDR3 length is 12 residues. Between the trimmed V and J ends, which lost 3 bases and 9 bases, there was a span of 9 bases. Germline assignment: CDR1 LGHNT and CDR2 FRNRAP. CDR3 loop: CASGFVVGEQFF. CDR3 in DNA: TGTGCTAGTGGTTTTGTCGTGGGTGAGCAGTTCTTC.

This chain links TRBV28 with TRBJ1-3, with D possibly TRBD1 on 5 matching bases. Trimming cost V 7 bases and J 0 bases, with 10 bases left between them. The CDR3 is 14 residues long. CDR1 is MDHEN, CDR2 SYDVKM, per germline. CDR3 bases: TGTGCCAGCAACCCGGACATCTCTGGAAACACCATATATTTT. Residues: CASNPDISGNTIYF.

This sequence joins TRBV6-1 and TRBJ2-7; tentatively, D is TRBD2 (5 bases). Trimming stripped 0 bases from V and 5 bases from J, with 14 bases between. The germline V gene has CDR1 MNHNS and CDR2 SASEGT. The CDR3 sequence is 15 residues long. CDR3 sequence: CASSEAVIGSDEQYF. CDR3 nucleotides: TGTGCCAGCAGTGAAGCGGTGATTGGGAGTGACGAGCAGTACTTC.

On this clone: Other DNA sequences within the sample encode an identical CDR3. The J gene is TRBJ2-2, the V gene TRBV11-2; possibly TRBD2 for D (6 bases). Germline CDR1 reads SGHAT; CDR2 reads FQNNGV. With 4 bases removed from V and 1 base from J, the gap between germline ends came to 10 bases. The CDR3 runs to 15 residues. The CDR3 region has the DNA TGTGCCAGCAGCTCTGGGGGGTTGAACACCGGGGAGCTGTTTTTT. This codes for CASSSGGLNTGELFF.

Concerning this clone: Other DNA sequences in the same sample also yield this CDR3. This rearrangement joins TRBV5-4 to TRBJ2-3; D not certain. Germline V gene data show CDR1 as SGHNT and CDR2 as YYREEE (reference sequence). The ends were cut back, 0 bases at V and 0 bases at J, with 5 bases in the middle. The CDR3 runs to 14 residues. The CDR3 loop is CASSLGGSTDTQYF. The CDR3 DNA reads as TGTGCCAGCAGCTTGGGCGGTAGCACAGATACGCAGTATTTT.

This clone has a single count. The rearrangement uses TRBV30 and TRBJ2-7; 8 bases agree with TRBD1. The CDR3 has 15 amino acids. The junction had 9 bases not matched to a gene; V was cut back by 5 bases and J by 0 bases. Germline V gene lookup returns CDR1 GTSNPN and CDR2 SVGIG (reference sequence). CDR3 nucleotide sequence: TGTGCCTGGCTGAGCAGGGGGCACAACTCCTACGAGCAGTACTTC. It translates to CAWLSRGHNSYEQYF.

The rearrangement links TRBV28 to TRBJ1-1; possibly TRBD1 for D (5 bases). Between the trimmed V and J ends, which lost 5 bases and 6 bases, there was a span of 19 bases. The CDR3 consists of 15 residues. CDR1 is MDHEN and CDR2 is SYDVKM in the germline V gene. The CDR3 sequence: CASSTPGDAVAEAFF. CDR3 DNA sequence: TGTGCCAGCAGTACCCCGGGGGACGCGGTCGCTGAAGCTTTCTTT.

Here the CDR3 reads CASSQGGGGNTEAFF. The DNA of the CDR3 is TGTGCCAGCAGCCAAGGAGGGGGCGGAAACACTGAAGCTTTCTTT. The J gene is TRBJ1-1, the V gene TRBV4-2; TRBD1 agrees at 7 bases. CDR3 length: 15 amino acids. After removal of 1 base from V and 2 bases from J, the junction contained 4 bases not matched to a gene. The germline CDR1 and CDR2 sequences are LGHNA and YNFKEQ.

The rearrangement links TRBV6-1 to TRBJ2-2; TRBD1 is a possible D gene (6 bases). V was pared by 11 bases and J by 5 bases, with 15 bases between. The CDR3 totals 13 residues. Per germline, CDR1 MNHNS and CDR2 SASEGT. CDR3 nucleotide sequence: TGTGCCGGACAGCACCGTGAGACCGGGGAGCTGTTTTTT. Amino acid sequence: CAGQHRETGELFF.

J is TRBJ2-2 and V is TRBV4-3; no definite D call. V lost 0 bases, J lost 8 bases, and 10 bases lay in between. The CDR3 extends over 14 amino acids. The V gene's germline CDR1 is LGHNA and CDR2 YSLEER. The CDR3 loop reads CASSQDRRVGELFF. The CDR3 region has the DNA TGCGCCAGCAGCCAAGATCGAAGGGTTGGGGAGCTGTTTTTT.

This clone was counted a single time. Here the CDR3 DNA reads TGTGCCAGCAGCTTGGGGACAGGTATCAATCAGCCCCAGCATTTT. Its translation is CASSLGTGINQPQHF. This chain connects TRBV7-2 to TRBJ1-5; 8 bases are shared with TRBD1. This CDR3 comprises 15 residues. Germline CDR1 reads SGHTA; CDR2 reads FQGNSA. The junction had 4 bases not matched to a gene; V was cut back by 3 bases and J by 3 bases.

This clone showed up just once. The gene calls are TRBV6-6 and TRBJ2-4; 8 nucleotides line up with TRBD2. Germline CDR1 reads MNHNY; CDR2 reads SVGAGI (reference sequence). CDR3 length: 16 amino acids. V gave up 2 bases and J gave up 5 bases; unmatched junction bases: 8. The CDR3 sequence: CASSYGGTLAENIQYF. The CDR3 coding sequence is TGTGCCAGCAGTTACGGAGGAACACTAGCGGAAAACATTCAGTACTTC.

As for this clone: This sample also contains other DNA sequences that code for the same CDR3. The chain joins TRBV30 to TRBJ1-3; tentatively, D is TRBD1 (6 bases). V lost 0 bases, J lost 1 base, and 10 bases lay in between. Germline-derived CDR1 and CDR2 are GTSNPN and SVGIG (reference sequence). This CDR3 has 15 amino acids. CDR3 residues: CAWSVGGSSGNTIYF. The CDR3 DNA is TGTGCCTGGAGTGTAGGGGGTTCTTCTGGAAACACCATATATTTT.

The CDR3, as DNA: TGTGCCAGCAGTTTTTTCGGCGGGGGCACTGAAGCTTTCTTT. This codes for CASSFFGGGTEAFF. V usage is TRBV27 and J usage is TRBJ1-1, with D maybe TRBD1 (5 bases). V dropped 3 bases and J dropped 4 bases, with 12 bases sitting between them. The CDR3 runs 14 residues. Germline V gene lookup returns CDR1 MNHEY and CDR2 SMNVEV (reference sequence).

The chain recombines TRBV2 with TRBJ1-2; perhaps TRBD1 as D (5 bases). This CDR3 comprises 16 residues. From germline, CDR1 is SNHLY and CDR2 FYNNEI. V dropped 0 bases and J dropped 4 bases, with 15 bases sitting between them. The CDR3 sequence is CASSEAPGRTTYGYTF. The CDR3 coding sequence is TGTGCCAGCAGTGAAGCACCGGGACGGACGACCTATGGCTACACCTTC.

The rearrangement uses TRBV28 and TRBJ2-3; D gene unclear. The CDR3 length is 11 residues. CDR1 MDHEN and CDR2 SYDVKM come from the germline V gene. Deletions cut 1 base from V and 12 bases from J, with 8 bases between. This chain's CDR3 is CASSLSPYQYF. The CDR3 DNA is TGTGCCAGCAGTTTATCCCCGTATCAGTATTTT.

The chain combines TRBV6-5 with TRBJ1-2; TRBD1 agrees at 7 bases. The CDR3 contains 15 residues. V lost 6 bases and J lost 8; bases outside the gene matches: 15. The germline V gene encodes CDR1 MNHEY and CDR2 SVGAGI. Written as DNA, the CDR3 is TGTGCCAGCAGGGCCCTTACAGGGGTCGGGGGAGGCTACACCTTC. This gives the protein CASRALTGVGGGYTF.

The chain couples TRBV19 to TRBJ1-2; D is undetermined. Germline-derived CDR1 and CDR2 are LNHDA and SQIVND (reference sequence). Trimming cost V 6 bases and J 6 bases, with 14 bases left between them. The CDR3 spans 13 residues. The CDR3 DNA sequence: TGTGCCAGTAGGGAGGGCGCGGCAGATGGCTACACCTTC. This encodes CASREGAADGYTF.

In DNA, the CDR3 is TGCGCCAGCAGCTTGGAGGGCAGGAAACATCAGCCCCAGCATTTT. Its protein is CASSLEGRKHQPQHF. This chain joins TRBV5-1 and TRBJ1-5; the D is unclear. The germline V and J ends were trimmed by 0 bases and 5 bases, with 12 bases remaining between them. Germline CDR1 reads SGHRS; CDR2 reads YFSETQ. The CDR3 spans 15 residues.

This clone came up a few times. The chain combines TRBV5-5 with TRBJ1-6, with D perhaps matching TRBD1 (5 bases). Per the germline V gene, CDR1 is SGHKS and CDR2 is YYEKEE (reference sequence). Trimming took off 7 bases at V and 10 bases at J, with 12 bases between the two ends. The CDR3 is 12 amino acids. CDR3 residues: CASDLGTSPLHF. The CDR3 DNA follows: TGTGCCAGCGACTTAGGGACCTCACCCCTCCACTTT.